Presented here are 19 T cell receptor beta chains from one specimen sequenced in a study of blood T cell repertoires in COVID-19. Here immunoSEQ multiplex PCR was the method, and the copy in TCRdb shows in-frame clones only, minus some. The sample contains nearly 250,000 clones, 70% to 90% of which appear only once. Sequencing input: PBMCs or T cells enriched from blood (not recorded which). Every receptor here comes from a woman aged 45-65 years with acute COVID-19.

The gene calls are TRBV11-2 and TRBJ1-5; D uncertain. The germline gives CDR1 SGHAT, CDR2 FQNNGV. Trimming pared 1 base from V and 4 bases from J, leaving 5 bases between. This CDR3 is built from 13 residues. DNA of the CDR3: TGTGCCAGCAGCTTAGTTTCGAATCAGCCCCAGCATTTT. Encoded protein: CASSLVSNQPQHF. Filled out from reference TRBV11-2 and TRBJ1-5, the complete variable domain reads EAGVAQSPRYKIIEKRQSVAFWCNPISGHATLYWYQQILGQGPKLLIQFQNNGVVDDSQLPKDRFSAERLKGVDSTLKIQPAKLEDSAVYLCASSLVSNQPQHFGDGTRLSIL.

Comments on this clone: Other DNA variants within this sample encode the same CDR3. The chain has TRBV27 and TRBJ2-1; 7 bases are a match to TRBD2. J gave up 3 bases and V 2 bases, and 4 bases lay outside the gene matches. The CDR3 is 15 residues long. The germline V gene encodes CDR1 MNHEY and CDR2 SMNVEV (reference sequence). Here the CDR3 reads CASSLVGGDYNEQFF. As DNA, the CDR3 is TGTGCCAGCAGTTTAGTGGGGGGGGACTACAATGAGCAGTTCTTC.

The chain joins TRBV18 to TRBJ2-3, with 12 bases fitting TRBD1. Trimming cost V 3 bases and J 4 bases; bases outside gene matches: 2. The CDR3 spans 15 residues. Germline CDR1 and CDR2: KGHSH and LQKENI. The CDR3 DNA reads TGTGCCAGCTCACCCGGGACAGGGGGCCCAGATACGCAGTATTTT. Translation gives CASSPGTGGPDTQYF.

The genes are TRBV10-3 and TRBJ1-2; 12 bases are shared with TRBD1. Losses at the gene ends were 5 bases for V and 4 bases for J; bases not matched to a gene: 5. The CDR3 sequence is 15 residues long. The germline V gene encodes CDR1 ENHRY and CDR2 SYGVKD. DNA for the CDR3: TGTGCCATCAGTCGGGACAGGGGGCTAAGCTATGGCTACACCTTC. The encoded protein is CAISRDRGLSYGYTF.

V gene TRBV7-2 combines with J gene TRBJ1-1; tentatively, D is TRBD1 (6 bases). In germline, CDR1 is SGHTA, CDR2 FQGNSA. The CDR3 runs 12 residues. V was shortened by 2 bases and J by 6 bases, with 7 bases between the two germline ends. The CDR3: CASSLRGSEAFF. The CDR3 bases are TGTGCCAGCAGCTTAAGGGGGTCTGAAGCTTTCTTT.

The rearrangement joins TRBV6-5 to TRBJ1-2, with D possibly TRBD1 on 5 matching bases. CDR3 length: 15 residues. Trimming stripped 0 bases from V and 4 bases from J, with 12 bases between. The germline gives CDR1 MNHEY, CDR2 SVGAGI. The DNA for the CDR3 is TGTGCCAGCAGTTACTCCAGGGTGTGGAGCTATGGCTACACCTTC. It is translated as CASSYSRVWSYGYTF.

The rearrangement uses TRBV11-2 and TRBJ2-2, with D possibly matching TRBD2 (5 bases). This CDR3 spans 16 amino acids. CDR1 is SGHAT and CDR2 is FQNNGV in the germline V gene. Trimming removed 5 bases from V and 2 bases from J, with 15 bases in between. DNA for the CDR3: TGTGCCAGCAGCCTCATGAGTAGCGCTAACACCGGGGAGCTGTTTTTT. This sequence encodes CASSLMSSANTGELFF.

The genes are TRBV7-2 and TRBJ2-1; 7 bases line up with TRBD1. The V and J ends lost 5 bases and 6 bases, in that order; junction bases with no gene match: 7. Germline V gene data show CDR1 as SGHTA and CDR2 as FQGNSA. The length of the CDR3 is 14 residues. CDR3 nucleotides: TGTGCCAGCAGCCCATCGGACAGGCCCAATGAGCAGTTCTTC. Its translation is CASSPSDRPNEQFF.

The chain employs TRBV9 and TRBJ2-7, with 8 bases identical to TRBD1. CDR3 length: 15 residues. The V gene end was trimmed by 4 bases and the J gene end by 1 base; junction bases not matched to a gene: 7. CDR1 is SGDLS, CDR2 YYNGEE, per germline. CDR3 protein: CASSNGQGASYEQYF. CDR3 nucleotide sequence: TGTGCCAGCAGCAACGGACAGGGCGCATCCTACGAGCAGTACTTC. Drawing the rest from reference TRBV9 and TRBJ2-7, the complete variable domain is DSGVTQTPKHLITATGQRVTLRCSPRSGDLSVYWYQQSLDQGLQFLIQYYNGEERAKGNILERFSAQQFPDLHSELNLSSLELGDSALYFCASSNGQGASYEQYFGPGTRLTVT.

V and J are TRBV19 and TRBJ1-5, with a tentative D call TRBD1 (6 bases). Germline-derived CDR1 and CDR2 are LNHDA and SQIVND (reference sequence). This CDR3 has 15 amino acids. Trimming took off 9 bases at V and 3 bases at J, with 18 bases between the two ends. The chain's CDR3 is CASDEGTGHNQPQHF. The CDR3 DNA sequence: TGTGCCAGCGATGAAGGGACGGGACACAATCAGCCCCAGCATTTT.

The gene calls are TRBV19 and TRBJ1-1, with 9 bases lining up with TRBD1. V shed 2 bases, J shed 0 bases, and the junction held 4 bases outside the gene matches. CDR3 length: 16 residues. Germline V gives CDR1 LNHDA, CDR2 SQIVND (reference sequence). The CDR3 region has the DNA TGTGCCAGTAGTATACCGGGACAGGGCCTGAACACTGAAGCTTTCTTT. This codes for CASSIPGQGLNTEAFF. The variable domain in full, completed from reference TRBV19 and TRBJ1-1, reads DGGITQSPKYLFRKEGQNVTLSCEQNLNHDAMYWYRQDPGQGLRLIYYSQIVNDFQKGDIAEGYSVSREKKESFPLTVTSAQKNPTAFYLCASSIPGQGLNTEAFFGQGTRLTVV.

The chain has TRBV30 and TRBJ1-1; 10 bases line up with TRBD1. From germline, CDR1 is GTSNPN and CDR2 SVGIG (reference sequence). The CDR3 is made up of 14 amino acids. The V segment lost 3 bases and the J segment 4 bases; nucleotides outside the gene matches: 5. CDR3 sequence: CAWRGTGEGTEAFF. The CDR3 region has the DNA TGTGCCTGGAGGGGGACAGGGGAAGGCACTGAAGCTTTCTTT.

The genes are TRBV11-2 and TRBJ1-2; 8 bases map to TRBD1. The CDR3 consists of 14 residues. The V and J ends lost 5 bases and 9 bases, in that order; junction bases with no gene match: 11. CDR1 and CDR2 from the germline V gene are SGHAT and FQNNGV. The CDR3 nucleotides read TGTGCCAGCAGCGCGTTGACAGGGGCCGAACGCTACACCTTC. Amino acid sequence: CASSALTGAERYTF. Variable domain in full (rest from reference TRBV11-2 and TRBJ1-2): EAGVAQSPRYKIIEKRQSVAFWCNPISGHATLYWYQQILGQGPKLLIQFQNNGVVDDSQLPKDRFSAERLKGVDSTLKIQPAKLEDSAVYLCASSALTGAERYTFGSGTRLTVV.

J is TRBJ1-2 and V is TRBV2, with D hard to call. The germline V gene encodes CDR1 SNHLY and CDR2 FYNNEI. The CDR3 length is 9 residues. Trimming left V 10 bases short and J 6 bases short, with 6 bases between. CDR3 protein: CANRDGYTF. CDR3 nucleotides: TGTGCCAACCGGGATGGCTACACCTTC.

The chain couples TRBV25-1 to TRBJ1-2; D may be TRBD1 (6 bases). The CDR3 is 14 amino acids. Germline assignment: CDR1 MGHDK and CDR2 SYGVNS. V was cut by 3 bases and J by 2 bases, with 10 bases left in between. The CDR3 DNA follows: TGTGCCAGCAGTGAGGGGCAGGGGAACTATGGCTACACCTTC. Its translation: CASSEGQGNYGYTF.

V is TRBV10-3 and J is TRBJ2-7, with D perhaps matching TRBD1 (5 bases). This CDR3 has 14 amino acids. V shed 0 bases and J shed 2 bases, with 8 bases lying between them. The germline V gene has CDR1 ENHRY and CDR2 SYGVKD. Written as DNA, the CDR3 is TGTGCCATCAGTGAGTCGCAGGGTGCCTACGAGCAGTACTTC. Its protein product is CAISESQGAYEQYF.

This chain uses TRBV21-1 with TRBJ2-7; the table's D call, TRBD1, was not checked against the DNA. TRBV21-1 is a pseudogene segment. The CDR3 consists of 14 residues. The CDR3 is CASSSRDSSYEQYF. CDR3 nucleotide sequence: TGTGCCAGCAGCTCAAGGGACAGCTCCTACGAGCAGTACTTC.

The chain combines TRBV7-2 with TRBJ2-1; 9 bases agree with TRBD2. The V gene's germline CDR1 is SGHTA and CDR2 FQGNSA. The CDR3 has 15 amino acids. V dropped 8 bases and J dropped 4; count of bases not matched to a gene: 9. The CDR3 coding sequence is TGTGCCAGCGGGTTACAAGCGGGGGGTTACAATGAGCAGTTCTTC. Its protein is CASGLQAGGYNEQFF.

The rearrangement joins TRBV11-2 to TRBJ1-5; weak D call: TRBD1 (6 bases). This CDR3 contains 15 residues. CDR1 and CDR2 (germline): SGHAT, FQNNGV. The V gene lost 0 bases and the J gene lost 7 bases, with 13 bases spanning the gap. CDR3 protein: CASSLDYRVRQPQHF. The CDR3 DNA follows: TGTGCCAGCAGCTTAGATTACAGGGTCCGCCAGCCCCAGCATTTT. The full variable domain, its missing parts supplied by reference TRBV11-2 and TRBJ1-5, is EAGVAQSPRYKIIEKRQSVAFWCNPISGHATLYWYQQILGQGPKLLIQFQNNGVVDDSQLPKDRFSAERLKGVDSTLKIQPAKLEDSAVYLCASSLDYRVRQPQHFGDGTRLSIL.